The 18 T cell receptor beta chains presented below share a single source sample, sequenced in a study of shared clonotypes between healthy human individuals. Produced via immunoSEQ multiplex PCR; TCRdb's table is partial and in-frame only. The sample lists about 2.1 million clones, 90% to 95% occurring once. Cells designated naive CD8 were CD45RO-negative and were positively selected for CCR7, with terminally differentiated effector memory CD45RA+ cells excluded. Material: naive CD8+ T cells from PBMCs. These receptors were obtained from a man in his late teens or twenties in good health. Some clones in this sample may be carry-over from other donors' samples.

In its sample, this clone was seen a few times. The chain carries TRBV5-4 and TRBJ1-1; the D is unclear. In germline, CDR1 is SGHNT, CDR2 YYREEE (reference sequence). This CDR3 has 12 residues. Trimming left V 4 bases short and J 1 base short, with 5 bases between. CDR3 residues: CASSPGNTEAFF. The CDR3 nucleotides are TGTGCCAGCAGCCCAGGGAACACTGAAGCTTTCTTT.

This clone was seen a single time. The rearrangement uses TRBV7-9 and TRBJ2-5; the match to TRBD2 covers 13 bases. J gave up 5 bases and V 3 bases, and 6 bases lay outside the gene matches. CDR1 is SEHNR, CDR2 FQNEAQ, per germline (reference sequence). The CDR3 consists of 16 residues. CDR3 residues: CASSLGTSGIMETQYF. The CDR3 DNA reads TGTGCCAGCAGCTTGGGGACTAGCGGGATCATGGAGACCCAGTACTTC.

In regard to this clone: Other DNA sequences within the sample encode an identical CDR3. CDR3: CASSQGTGLNTEAFF. In DNA, the CDR3 is TGCGCCAGCAGCCAAGGGACAGGACTTAACACTGAAGCTTTCTTT. The V call is TRBV4-1, the J call TRBJ1-1, with 7 bases fitting TRBD1. The CDR3 is made up of 15 amino acids. V lost 1 base, J lost 2 bases, and 4 bases stayed unmatched. Germline CDR1 and CDR2: MGHRA and YSYEKL.

A note on this clone: One junction end does not reproduce the germline sequence, and a read error may be involved. The same CDR3 also results from other DNA sequences found in this sample. The gene calls are TRBV6-5 and TRBJ1-1; no firm D call. From germline, CDR1 is MNHEY and CDR2 SVGAGI. The CDR3 totals 13 residues. CDR3 sequence reads: CASSSERPAEAFF. CDR3 nucleotides: TGCGCCAGCAGTTCCGAAAGGCCGGCTGAAGCTTTCTTT.

The chain carries TRBV29-1 and TRBJ2-7, with 7 bases aligning to TRBD2. J was trimmed by 3 bases and V by 6 bases; bases with no gene match: 14. The CDR3 length is 15 residues. CDR1 is SQVTM and CDR2 is ANQGSEA in the germline V gene. The CDR3 DNA reads as TGCAGCGTCGGTGGGGGGACTAATGAGCTCTACGAGCAGTACTTC. Translation: CSVGGGTNELYEQYF.

Only one count was recorded for this clone. This sample includes further DNA sequences coding for the same CDR3. The chain couples TRBV27 to TRBJ2-1; the match to TRBD2 covers 14 bases. Germline loops: CDR1 MNHEY, CDR2 SMNVEV (reference sequence). The CDR3 length is 15 residues. J gave up 6 bases and V 7 bases, and 5 bases lay outside the gene matches. This CDR3 reads CASIPGTSGSNEQFF. In DNA, the CDR3 is TGTGCCAGCATTCCCGGGACTAGCGGGAGCAATGAGCAGTTCTTC.

The rearrangement links TRBV7-9 to TRBJ1-2, with D hard to call. Germline assignment: CDR1 SEHNR and CDR2 FQNEAQ (reference sequence). CDR3 size: 15 residues. V gave up 1 base and J gave up 0 bases, with 9 bases separating them. The CDR3 sequence is CASSLEGTANYGYTF. CDR3 nucleotide sequence: TGTGCCAGCAGCTTAGAGGGTACAGCTAACTATGGCTACACCTTC.

This sequence joins TRBV20-1 and TRBJ1-1; no clear D gene. Per germline, CDR1 DFQATT and CDR2 SNEGSKA (reference sequence). V lost 0 bases to trimming and J lost 5 bases, with 4 bases between them. The CDR3 has 11 amino acids. DNA for the CDR3: TGCAGTGCTAGAGATTCAACTGAAGCTTTCTTT. Translation: CSARDSTEAFF.

This chain connects TRBV27 to TRBJ2-7, with TRBD2 identical over 9 bases. The V segment lost 5 bases and the J segment 6 bases; nucleotides outside the gene matches: 17. CDR1 is MNHEY, CDR2 SMNVEV, per germline (reference sequence). The CDR3 totals 17 residues. For the CDR3, the DNA is TGTGCCAGCAGTCCTAAAAGGGTAACTAGCGGGTCCCTCGAGCAGTACTTC. This encodes CASSPKRVTSGSLEQYF.

The genes are TRBV4-1 and TRBJ2-7, with 7 positions matching TRBD2. CDR1 and CDR2 (germline): MGHRA, YSYEKL. J lost 3 bases, V lost 1 base, and 9 bases had no gene match. The CDR3 has 16 residues. As DNA, the CDR3 is TGCGCCAGCAGCCAAGGGGGCGGGAGAATTGTCTACGAGCAGTACTTC. Translating it yields CASSQGGGRIVYEQYF.

The gene calls are TRBV7-8 and TRBJ1-2, with D perhaps matching TRBD1 (5 bases). V was pared by 5 bases and J by 3 bases, with 10 bases between. Per the germline V gene, CDR1 is SGHVS and CDR2 is FQNEAQ. This CDR3 has 13 amino acids. As DNA, the CDR3 is TGTGCCAGCAGCAACCGAGGGGACTATGGCTACACCTTC. This gives the protein CASSNRGDYGYTF.

This clone was seen more than once but under ten times. The chain combines TRBV19 with TRBJ1-1; D might be TRBD1 (5 bases). This CDR3 has 13 residues. Germline V gene sequence: CDR1 LNHDA, CDR2 SQIVND (reference sequence). Between the trimmed V and J ends, which lost 5 bases and 5 bases, there was a span of 12 bases. The CDR3 DNA sequence: TGTGCCAGTAGTCCAGGGATGTGGACTGAAGCTTTCTTT. It specifies CASSPGMWTEAFF. Full variable domain (remainder filled in from reference TRBV19 and TRBJ1-1): DGGITQSPKYLFRKEGQNVTLSCEQNLNHDAMYWYRQDPGQGLRLIYYSQIVNDFQKGDIAEGYSVSREKKESFPLTVTSAQKNPTAFYLCASSPGMWTEAFFGQGTRLTVV.

This rearrangement joins TRBV2 to TRBJ1-5; a weak D match, TRBD1 (5 bases). Looked up from germline, CDR1 is SNHLY and CDR2 is FYNNEI. The CDR3 runs 16 residues. Trimming removed 0 bases at V and 0 bases at J, with 9 bases between. The CDR3 DNA sequence: TGTGCCAGCAGTGAAGCCCCAGGGTATAGCAATCAGCCCCAGCATTTT. This translates into CASSEAPGYSNQPQHF.

V usage is TRBV4-2 and J usage is TRBJ2-5; tentative D call: TRBD1 (6 bases). There are 15 residues in the CDR3. The germline gives CDR1 LGHNA, CDR2 YNFKEQ. V was clipped by 0 bases and J by 1 base, with 9 bases between them. The CDR3 DNA reads as TGTGCCAGCAGCCAAGAGGACAGACCCCAAGAGACCCAGTACTTC. This sequence encodes CASSQEDRPQETQYF.

This clone was counted a single time. The chain combines TRBV9 with TRBJ1-2; 10 positions agree with TRBD1. In germline, CDR1 is SGDLS, CDR2 YYNGEE. The CDR3 totals 15 residues. V lost 3 bases to trimming and J lost 2 bases; unmatched junction nucleotides: 4. In DNA form, the CDR3 reads TGTGCCAGCAGCGACGGGACAGGGGAAAACTATGGCTACACCTTC. Its protein product is CASSDGTGENYGYTF.

The CDR3 region has the DNA TGTGCCAGCAGTACCTCCATAGCGGGAGGGCCGGAAGGTACGCAGTATTTT. The encoded protein is CASSTSIAGGPEGTQYF. The chain combines TRBV4-2 with TRBJ2-3, with 11 bases fitting TRBD2. Per the germline V gene, CDR1 is LGHNA and CDR2 is YNFKEQ. This CDR3 comprises 17 residues. Trimming removed 6 bases from V and 8 bases from J; junction bases left unmatched: 16.

The J gene is TRBJ2-5, the V gene TRBV4-2; TRBD2 matches at 8 bases. Per germline, CDR1 LGHNA and CDR2 YNFKEQ. This CDR3 is built from 17 residues. V lost 0 bases and J lost 5; bases outside the gene matches: 11. The CDR3 DNA sequence: TGTGCCAGCAGCCAAGATACTAGGTGGACTAGCCAGGAGACCCAGTACTTC. Translating gives CASSQDTRWTSQETQYF.

CDR3 nucleotide sequence: TGTGCCAGCAGCCCTGGGGACAGTTCCTCCTACGAGCAGTACTTC. Its protein is CASSPGDSSSYEQYF. The genes are TRBV9 and TRBJ2-7, with TRBD1 matching 7 bases. Losses at the gene ends were 4 bases for V and 0 bases for J; bases not matched to a gene: 7. Looked up from germline, CDR1 is SGDLS and CDR2 is YYNGEE. CDR3 length equals 15 residues.